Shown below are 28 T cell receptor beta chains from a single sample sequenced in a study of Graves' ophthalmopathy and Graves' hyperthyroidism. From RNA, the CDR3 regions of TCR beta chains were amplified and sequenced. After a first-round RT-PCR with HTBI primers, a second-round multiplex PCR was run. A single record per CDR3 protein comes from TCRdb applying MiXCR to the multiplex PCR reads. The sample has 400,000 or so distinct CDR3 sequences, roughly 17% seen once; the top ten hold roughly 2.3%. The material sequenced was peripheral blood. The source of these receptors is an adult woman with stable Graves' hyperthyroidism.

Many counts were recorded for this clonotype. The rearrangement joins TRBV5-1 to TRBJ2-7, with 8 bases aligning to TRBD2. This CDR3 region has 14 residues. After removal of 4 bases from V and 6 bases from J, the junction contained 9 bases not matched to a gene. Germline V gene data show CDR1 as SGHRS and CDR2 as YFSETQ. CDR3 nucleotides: TGCGCCAGCAGCGCCCCCGGGGGGGGACGCGAGCAGTACTTC. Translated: CASSAPGGGREQYF.

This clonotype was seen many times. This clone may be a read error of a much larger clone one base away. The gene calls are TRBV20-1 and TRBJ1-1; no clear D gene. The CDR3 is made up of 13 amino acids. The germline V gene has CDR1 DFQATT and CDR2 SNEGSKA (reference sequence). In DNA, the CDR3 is TGCAGTGCTAGAGATCTCGGATATCCTGAAGCTTGCTTT. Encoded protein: CSARDLGYPEACF.

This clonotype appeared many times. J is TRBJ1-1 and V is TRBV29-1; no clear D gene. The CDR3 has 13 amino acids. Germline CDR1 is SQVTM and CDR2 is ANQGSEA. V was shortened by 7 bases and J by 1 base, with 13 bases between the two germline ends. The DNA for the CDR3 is TGCAGCGGGGGAGGAGCATGGAACACTGAAGCTTTCTTT. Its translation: CSGGGAWNTEAFF.

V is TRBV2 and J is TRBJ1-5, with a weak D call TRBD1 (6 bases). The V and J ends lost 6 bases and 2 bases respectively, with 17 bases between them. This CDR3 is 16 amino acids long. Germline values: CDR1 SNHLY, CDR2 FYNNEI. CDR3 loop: CASSPRGGQGNQPQHF. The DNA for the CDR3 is TGTGCCAGCAGCCCCCGTGGGGGGCAAGGCAATCAGCCCCAGCATTTT.

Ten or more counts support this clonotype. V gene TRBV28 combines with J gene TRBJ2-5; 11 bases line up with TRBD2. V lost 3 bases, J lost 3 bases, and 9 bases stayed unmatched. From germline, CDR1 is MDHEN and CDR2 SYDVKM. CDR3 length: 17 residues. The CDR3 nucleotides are TGTGCCAGCAGTTTGTACACCGGGACTAGCGGCGAAGAGACCCAGTACTTC. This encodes CASSLYTGTSGEETQYF.

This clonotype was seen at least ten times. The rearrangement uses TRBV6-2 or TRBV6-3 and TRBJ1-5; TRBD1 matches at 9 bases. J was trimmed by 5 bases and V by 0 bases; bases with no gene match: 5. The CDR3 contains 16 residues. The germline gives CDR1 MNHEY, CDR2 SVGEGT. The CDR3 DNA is TGTGCCAGCAGTTACTCGAGGACAGGGGATTATCAGCCCCAGCATTTT. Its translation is CASSYSRTGDYQPQHF.

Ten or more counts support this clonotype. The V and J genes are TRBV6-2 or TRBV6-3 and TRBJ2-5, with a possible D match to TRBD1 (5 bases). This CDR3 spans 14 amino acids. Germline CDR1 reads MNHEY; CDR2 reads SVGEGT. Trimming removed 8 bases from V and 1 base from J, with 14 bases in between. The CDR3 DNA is TGTGCCAGCTCAGACAGACCGACCCAAGAGACCCAGTACTTC. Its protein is CASSDRPTQETQYF.

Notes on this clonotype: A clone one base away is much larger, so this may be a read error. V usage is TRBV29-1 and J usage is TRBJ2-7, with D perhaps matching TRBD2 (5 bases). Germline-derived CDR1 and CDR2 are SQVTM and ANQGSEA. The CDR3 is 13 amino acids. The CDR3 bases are TGCAGCGACGCTTGGTGCCAGAGGTGGGAGCAGTGCTTC. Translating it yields CSDAWCQRWEQCF.

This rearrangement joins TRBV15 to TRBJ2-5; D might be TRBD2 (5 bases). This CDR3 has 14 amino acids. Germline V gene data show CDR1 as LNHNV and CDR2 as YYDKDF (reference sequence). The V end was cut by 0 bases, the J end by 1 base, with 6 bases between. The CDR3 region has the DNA TGTGCCACCAGCAGAGATCGGGGCCAAGAGACCCAGTACTTC. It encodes CATSRDRGQETQYF.

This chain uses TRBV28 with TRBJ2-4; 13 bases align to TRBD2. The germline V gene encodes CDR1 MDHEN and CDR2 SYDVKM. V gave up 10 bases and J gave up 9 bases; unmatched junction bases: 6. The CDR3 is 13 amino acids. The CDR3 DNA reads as TGTGCCACCCTAAGACTAGCGGGAGGCATTCAGTACTTC. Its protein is CATLRLAGGIQYF.

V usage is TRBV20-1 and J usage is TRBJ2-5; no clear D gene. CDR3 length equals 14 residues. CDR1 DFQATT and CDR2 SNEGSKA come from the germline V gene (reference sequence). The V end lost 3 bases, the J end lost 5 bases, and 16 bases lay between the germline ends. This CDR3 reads CSASKSLLDETQYF. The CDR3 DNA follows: TGCAGTGCTAGTAAATCGCTATTGGATGAGACCCAGTACTTC.

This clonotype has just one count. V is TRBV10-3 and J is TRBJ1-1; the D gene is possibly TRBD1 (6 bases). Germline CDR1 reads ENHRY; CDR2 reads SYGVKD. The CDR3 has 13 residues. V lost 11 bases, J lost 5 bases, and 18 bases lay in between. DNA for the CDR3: TGTGCCGGCGACTCAGGGGTAAGGACTGAAGCTTTCTTT. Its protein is CAGDSGVRTEAFF.

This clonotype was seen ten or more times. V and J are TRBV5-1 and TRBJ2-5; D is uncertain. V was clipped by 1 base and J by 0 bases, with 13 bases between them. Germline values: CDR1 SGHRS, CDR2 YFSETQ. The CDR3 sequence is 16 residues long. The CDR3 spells CASSLTSRPDQETQYF. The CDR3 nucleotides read TGCGCCAGCAGCTTGACGAGCCGGCCCGACCAAGAGACCCAGTACTTC.

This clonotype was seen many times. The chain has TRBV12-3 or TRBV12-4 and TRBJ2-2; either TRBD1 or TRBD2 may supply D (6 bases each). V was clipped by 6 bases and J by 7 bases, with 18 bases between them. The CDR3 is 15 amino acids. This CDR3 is CASRPDGGHGGELFF. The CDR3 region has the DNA TGTGCCAGCAGACCAGATGGGGGGCATGGCGGGGAGCTGTTTTTT.

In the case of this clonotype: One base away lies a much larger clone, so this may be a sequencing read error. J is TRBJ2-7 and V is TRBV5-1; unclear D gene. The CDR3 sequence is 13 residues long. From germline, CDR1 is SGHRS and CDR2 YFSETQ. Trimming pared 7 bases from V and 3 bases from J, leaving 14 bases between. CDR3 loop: CASCYGNNYEQYF. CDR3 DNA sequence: TGCGCCAGCTGCTACGGAAATAACTACGAGCAGTACTTC.

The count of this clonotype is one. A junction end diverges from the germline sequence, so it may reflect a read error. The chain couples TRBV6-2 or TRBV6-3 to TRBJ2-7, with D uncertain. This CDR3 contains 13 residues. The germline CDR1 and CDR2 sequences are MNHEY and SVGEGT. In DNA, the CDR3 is TGTGTCAGCAGTCCCAACTTACGATACGAGCAGTACTTC. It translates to CVSSPNLRYEQYF.

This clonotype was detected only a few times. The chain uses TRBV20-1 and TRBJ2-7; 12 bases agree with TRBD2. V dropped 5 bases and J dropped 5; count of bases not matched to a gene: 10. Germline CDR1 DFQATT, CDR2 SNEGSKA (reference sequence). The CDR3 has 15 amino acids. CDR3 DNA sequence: TGCAGTGCTCAACCGGGGGCTAGCGGGAGGGACGAGCAGTACTTC. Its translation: CSAQPGASGRDEQYF.

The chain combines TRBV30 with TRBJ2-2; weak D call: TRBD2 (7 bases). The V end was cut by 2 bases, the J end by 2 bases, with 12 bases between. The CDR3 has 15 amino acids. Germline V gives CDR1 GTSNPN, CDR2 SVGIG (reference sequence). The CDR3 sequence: CAWSRGAANTGELFF. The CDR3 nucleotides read TGTGCCTGGAGTCGGGGGGCAGCTAACACCGGGGAGCTGTTTTTT.

DNA of the CDR3: TGTGCCAGCACCCAGGGCTTTGAAGCTTTCTTT. The encoded protein is CASTQGFEAFF. The chain uses TRBV12-3 or TRBV12-4 and TRBJ1-1; possibly TRBD1 for D (5 bases). V shed 7 bases and J shed 7 bases, with 10 bases lying between them. CDR3 length: 11 residues.

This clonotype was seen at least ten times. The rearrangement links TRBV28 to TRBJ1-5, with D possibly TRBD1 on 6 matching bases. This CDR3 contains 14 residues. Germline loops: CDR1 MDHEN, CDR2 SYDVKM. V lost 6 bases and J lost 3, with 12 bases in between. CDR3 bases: TGTGCCAGCAGACAAACAGGGATCAATCAGCCCCAGCATTTT. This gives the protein CASRQTGINQPQHF.

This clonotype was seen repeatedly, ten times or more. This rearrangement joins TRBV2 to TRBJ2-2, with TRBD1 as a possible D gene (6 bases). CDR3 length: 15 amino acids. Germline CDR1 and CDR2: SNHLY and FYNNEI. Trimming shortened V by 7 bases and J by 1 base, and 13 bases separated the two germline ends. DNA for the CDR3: TGTGCCAGCAAGGGGATGACAGGGAACACCGGGGAGCTGTTTTTT. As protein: CASKGMTGNTGELFF.

Here the CDR3 reads CASTMGKPGAKNIQYF. CDR3 bases: TGTGCCAGCACTATGGGGAAACCGGGAGCCAAAAACATTCAGTACTTC. The genes are TRBV5-5 and TRBJ2-4; D uncertain. The germline V gene encodes CDR1 SGHKS and CDR2 YYEKEE (reference sequence). The V end was cut by 6 bases, the J end by 0 bases, with 16 bases between. This CDR3 has 16 amino acids.

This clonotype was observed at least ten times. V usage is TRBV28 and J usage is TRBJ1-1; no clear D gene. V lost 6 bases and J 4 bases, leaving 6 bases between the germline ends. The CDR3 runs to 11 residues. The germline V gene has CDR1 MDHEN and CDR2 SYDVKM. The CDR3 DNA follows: TGTGCCAGCAGCGAGGGCACTGAAGCTTTCTTT. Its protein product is CASSEGTEAFF.

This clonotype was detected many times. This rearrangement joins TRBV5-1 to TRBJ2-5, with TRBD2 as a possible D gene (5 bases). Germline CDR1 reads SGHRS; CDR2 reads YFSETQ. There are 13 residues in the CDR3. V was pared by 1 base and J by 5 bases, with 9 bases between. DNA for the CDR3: TGCGCCAGCAGCTTGCAACTAGATGAGACCCAGTACTTC. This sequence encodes CASSLQLDETQYF.

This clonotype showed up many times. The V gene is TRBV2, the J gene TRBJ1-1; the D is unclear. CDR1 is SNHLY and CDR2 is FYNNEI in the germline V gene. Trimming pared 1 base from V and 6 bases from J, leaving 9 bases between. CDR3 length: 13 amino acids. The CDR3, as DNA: TGTGCCAGCAGTGAAGGGACCGGCTCTGAAGCTTTCTTT. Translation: CASSEGTGSEAFF.

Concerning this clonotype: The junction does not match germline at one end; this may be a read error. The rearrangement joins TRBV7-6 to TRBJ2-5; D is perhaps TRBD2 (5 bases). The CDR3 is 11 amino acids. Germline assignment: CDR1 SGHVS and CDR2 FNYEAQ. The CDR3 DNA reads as TGTGCCAGCAGCTGGGGAGAGACCAAGTACTTC. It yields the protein CASSWGETKYF.

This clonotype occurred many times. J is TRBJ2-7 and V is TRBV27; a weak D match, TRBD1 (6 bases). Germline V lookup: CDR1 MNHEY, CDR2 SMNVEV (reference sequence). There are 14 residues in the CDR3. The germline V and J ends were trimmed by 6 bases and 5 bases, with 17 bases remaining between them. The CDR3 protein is CASSVTGPSHEQYF. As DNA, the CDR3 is TGTGCCAGCAGCGTGACAGGCCCAAGCCACGAGCAGTACTTC.

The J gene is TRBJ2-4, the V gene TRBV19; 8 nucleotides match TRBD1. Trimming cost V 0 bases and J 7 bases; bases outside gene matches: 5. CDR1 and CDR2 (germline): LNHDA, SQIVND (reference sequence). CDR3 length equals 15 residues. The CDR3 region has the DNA TGTGCCAGTAGTATAGATCAGGGGGCGAGCAACATTCAGTACTTC. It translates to CASSIDQGASNIQYF.